Shown below are 15 T cell receptor beta chains from a single sample sequenced in a study of OX40 agonist ivuxolimab in advanced cancers. Data came from immunoSEQ multiplex PCR; TCRdb stores just in-frame clones and leaves some out. This table has approximately 60,000 clones, roughly nine tenths appearing once. Source: CD4+ or CD8+ T cells sorted from blood, taken in a trial of the OX40 agonist ivuxolimab. These receptors were obtained from an adult with an advanced solid tumor such as melanoma, head and neck, liver or kidney cancer.

The V gene is TRBV5-1, the J gene TRBJ2-7; D might be TRBD1 (7 bases). There are 14 residues in the CDR3. V was clipped by 0 bases and J by 6 bases, with 13 bases between them. CDR1 is SGHRS and CDR2 is YFSETQ in the germline V gene. The CDR3 bases are TGCGCCAGCAGCTTGGCCGGGCAGGGGGGCGAGCAGTACTTC. Residues: CASSLAGQGGEQYF.

This chain connects TRBV19 to TRBJ2-2, with D perhaps matching TRBD1 (5 bases). Germline CDR1 is LNHDA and CDR2 is SQIVND (reference sequence). The CDR3 extends over 12 amino acids. V was shortened by 3 bases and J by 6 bases, with 5 bases between the two germline ends. CDR3 nucleotide sequence: TGTGCCAGTAGTATGGGGCCCGGGGAGCTGTTTTTT. It codes for CASSMGPGELFF.

The chain recombines TRBV5-6 with TRBJ2-7; tentatively, D is TRBD1 (6 bases). The CDR3 covers 12 residues. Germline V gives CDR1 SGHDT, CDR2 YYEEEE. Trimming cost V 3 bases and J 3 bases, with 7 bases left between them. CDR3 sequence: CASSSDSYEQYF. CDR3 bases: TGTGCCAGCAGCTCGGACAGCTACGAGCAGTACTTC.

This clone came up many times. The chain recombines TRBV5-1 with TRBJ1-1; D is undetermined. Trimming pared 0 bases from V and 6 bases from J, leaving 12 bases between. The CDR3 is 14 residues long. Per the germline V gene, CDR1 is SGHRS and CDR2 is YFSETQ. As DNA, the CDR3 is TGCGCCAGCAGCTTGGAGGAGATTGGGGCTGAAGCTTTCTTT. Amino acid sequence: CASSLEEIGAEAFF.

To note about this clone: A read error may account for a junction end that differs from germline. This rearrangement joins TRBV4-2 to TRBJ2-1, with 7 bases fitting TRBD2. Germline values: CDR1 LGHNA, CDR2 YNFKEQ. The CDR3 has 13 residues. The CDR3 DNA sequence: TGTGCCAGCAGCCCTCCCTGGGAGGGACCGGGGCTCTTC. Amino acid sequence: CASSPPWEGPGLF.

The chain is built from TRBV2 and TRBJ2-1; D may be TRBD2 (5 bases). CDR1 SNHLY and CDR2 FYNNEI come from the germline V gene. CDR3 length: 14 amino acids. The V gene lost 5 bases and the J gene lost 8 bases, with 16 bases spanning the gap. The CDR3 region has the DNA TGTGCCAGCAGTTTGAGGCGGGTGGTCGATGAGCAGTTCTTC. Its translation: CASSLRRVVDEQFF.

The chain is built from TRBV28 and TRBJ2-1; D unresolved. V lost 1 base to trimming and J lost 7 bases, with 14 bases between them. The CDR3 is 15 amino acids. CDR1 is MDHEN and CDR2 is SYDVKM in the germline V gene. The chain's CDR3 is CASSLYSTGSNEQFF. The CDR3 DNA reads TGTGCCAGCAGTTTATATTCGACCGGTAGTAATGAGCAGTTCTTC. Together with reference TRBV28 and TRBJ2-1, the CDR3 gives the full variable domain: DVKVTQSSRYLVKRTGEKVFLECVQDMDHENMFWYRQDPGLGLRLIYFSYDVKMKEKGDIPEGYSVSREKKERFSLILESASTNQTSMYLCASSLYSTGSNEQFFGPGTRLTVL.

Turning to this clone: This CDR3 is also generated by other DNA sequences in the sample. The chain couples TRBV9 to TRBJ1-1; D uncertain. The CDR3 loop spans 14 amino acids. Deletions cut 0 bases from V and 0 bases from J, with 6 bases between. The germline gives CDR1 SGDLS, CDR2 YYNGEE. CDR3 region: CASSVGGMNTEAFF. For the CDR3, the DNA is TGTGCCAGCAGCGTAGGTGGCATGAACACTGAAGCTTTCTTT.

The rearrangement joins TRBV19 to TRBJ1-1; D ambiguous. The V end was cut by 3 bases, the J end by 2 bases, with 10 bases between. The CDR3 spans 14 residues. Germline CDR1 and CDR2: LNHDA and SQIVND (reference sequence). This chain's CDR3 is CASSMSRSNTEAFF. Here the CDR3 DNA reads TGTGCCAGTAGTATGAGCAGGAGCAACACTGAAGCTTTCTTT. Filled out from reference TRBV19 and TRBJ1-1, the complete variable domain reads DGGITQSPKYLFRKEGQNVTLSCEQNLNHDAMYWYRQDPGQGLRLIYYSQIVNDFQKGDIAEGYSVSREKKESFPLTVTSAQKNPTAFYLCASSMSRSNTEAFFGQGTRLTVV.

V and J are TRBV29-1 and TRBJ2-1; TRBD2 agrees at 12 bases. CDR3 length equals 17 residues. Unmatched junction bases numbered 17, after V lost 6 bases and J lost 8 bases. The germline V gene encodes CDR1 SQVTM and CDR2 ANQGSEA. The CDR3, as DNA: TGCAGCGTAGACCCTCCGGGACTAGCGGGCACGGGTGATGAGCAGTTCTTC. Its translation is CSVDPPGLAGTGDEQFF.

The V call is TRBV11-2, the J call TRBJ1-4, with D uncertain. The CDR3 sequence is 12 residues long. The V end was cut by 1 base, the J end by 8 bases, with 5 bases between. CDR1 SGHAT and CDR2 FQNNGV come from the germline V gene. CDR3 protein: CASSLVGEKLFF. The CDR3 bases are TGTGCCAGCAGCTTAGTAGGAGAAAAACTGTTTTTT.

CDR3 residues: CSVESGRDYAYEQYF. The CDR3 bases are TGCAGCGTTGAAAGCGGGAGGGACTACGCCTACGAGCAGTACTTC. The genes are TRBV29-1 and TRBJ2-7; 10 bases are a match to TRBD2. This CDR3 is built from 15 residues. Germline values: CDR1 SQVTM, CDR2 ANQGSEA. The trim removed 2 bases at V and 2 bases at J, leaving 6 bases unmatched.

The J gene is TRBJ2-7, the V gene TRBV29-1; D possibly corresponds to TRBD1 (6 bases). The V end lost 5 bases, the J end lost 8 bases, and 16 bases lay between the germline ends. CDR1 and CDR2 (germline): SQVTM, ANQGSEA. The CDR3 is 12 residues long. The CDR3 DNA sequence: TGCAGCGTTCCGGAGACAGGCTCAAAGCAGTACTTC. Translating gives CSVPETGSKQYF.

The chain combines TRBV19 with TRBJ1-1; D possibly corresponds to TRBD1 (5 bases). This CDR3 spans 13 amino acids. V gave up 3 bases and J gave up 4 bases, with 9 bases separating them. Germline CDR1 is LNHDA and CDR2 is SQIVND (reference sequence). As DNA, the CDR3 is TGTGCCAGTAGTATTGGAGGGGCCACTGAAGCTTTCTTT. Translated: CASSIGGATEAFF.

The gene calls are TRBV7-2 and TRBJ2-7, with D perhaps matching TRBD1 (6 bases). Trimming took 3 bases from V and 3 from J, leaving 27 bases between them. This CDR3 region has 19 residues. The germline V gene encodes CDR1 SGHTA and CDR2 FQGNSA. DNA of the CDR3: TGTGCCAGCAGCTTTGGGTGGCAGGGGCCAAACTCACCCAACTACGAGCAGTACTTC. Translation gives CASSFGWQGPNSPNYEQYF.